This TCR beta chain was obtained from a study of monozygotic twins with inflammatory bowel disease. Broader study findings: The inverse Simpson measure of TCRbeta diversity was lower in IBD patients than in healthy co-twins. Whether twins were concordant or discordant made no difference to repertoire similarity, possibly from limited power.

With the 5' RACE reads reprocessed, TCRdb shows one record per CDR3 protein and no DNA. This sample's table reports over 35,000 distinct CDR3 sequences. The CDR3 length is 13 residues. From germline, CDR1 is MDHEN and CDR2 SYDVKM. With regard to this clonotype: As yet, its antigen is unknown.

The sequenced sample was blood. The chain joins TRBV28 to TRBJ2-7; the TCRdb call, TRBD1, lacks DNA for checking. This TCR came from a human donor with ulcerative colitis or Crohn's disease, or a healthy co-twin of an affected twin (not recorded which). The CDR3 sequence: CAATGPPGAEQYF.